Following are 13 T cell receptor beta chains from one sample sequenced in a study of monozygotic twins with cystic fibrosis. Sequencing used immunoSEQ multiplex PCR; TCRdb keeps in-frame clones, though not all of them. The sample yields fewer than 20,000 clones, more than 80% seen once. Sequenced: blood. These receptor sequences come from a girl under 10 years old with cystic fibrosis.

The chain couples TRBV6-1 to TRBJ1-5; maybe TRBD1 (5 bases). The CDR3 is 15 residues long. Per the germline V gene, CDR1 is MNHNS and CDR2 is SASEGT. The V end lost 2 bases, the J end lost 7 bases, and 15 bases lay between the germline ends. In nucleotides, the CDR3 is TGTGCCAGCAGTGAATATGGGGGATCGACACAGCCCCAGCATTTT. It codes for CASSEYGGSTQPQHF.

The chain is built from TRBV7-6 and TRBJ2-2; D remains unclear. V lost 1 base, J lost 1 base, and 10 bases lay in between. Germline V lookup: CDR1 SGHVS, CDR2 FNYEAQ. The CDR3 sequence is 16 residues long. CDR3 bases: TGTGCCAGCAGCTTAGGTCTACCTGTGAACACCGGGGAGCTGTTTTTT. It translates to CASSLGLPVNTGELFF.

The V call is TRBV4-1, the J call TRBJ1-5; unclear D gene. V gave up 1 base and J gave up 6 bases, with 7 bases separating them. The CDR3 has 13 amino acids. CDR1 and CDR2 (germline): MGHRA, YSYEKL. The CDR3 DNA reads as TGCGCCAGCAGCCAAGTTATAGGTCAGCCCCAGCATTTT. Translated: CASSQVIGQPQHF.

The CDR3 here is CASHSLPGLGRNTQYF. The CDR3 DNA follows: TGTGCCAGCCACTCGCTTCCGGGGTTAGGACGGAATACGCAGTATTTT. The V and J genes are TRBV2 and TRBJ2-3; perhaps TRBD2 as D (5 bases). Germline V gives CDR1 SNHLY, CDR2 FYNNEI. The CDR3 sequence is 16 residues long. Trimming pared 8 bases from V and 7 bases from J, leaving 25 bases between.

V gene TRBV19 combines with J gene TRBJ1-5, with 7 bases aligning to TRBD1. V lost 5 bases, J lost 9 bases, and 7 bases stayed unmatched. The CDR3 contains 13 residues. The germline V gene encodes CDR1 LNHDA and CDR2 SQIVND (reference sequence). CDR3 sequence reads: CASSSDRRRPQHF. For the CDR3, the DNA is TGTGCCAGTAGTTCGGACAGGCGGCGGCCCCAGCATTTT.

CDR3 loop: CASSPGQGAYEQYF. The DNA for the CDR3 is TGTGCCAGCAGTCCAGGACAGGGGGCCTACGAGCAGTACTTC. The chain has TRBV2 and TRBJ2-7, with 10 bases lining up with TRBD1. CDR1 and CDR2 (germline): SNHLY, FYNNEI. This CDR3 has 14 residues. V dropped 5 bases and J dropped 2; count of bases not matched to a gene: 3.

This chain uses TRBV19 with TRBJ1-1, with D unresolved. There are 11 residues in the CDR3. Germline assignment: CDR1 LNHDA and CDR2 SQIVND (reference sequence). The V and J ends lost 6 bases and 5 bases respectively, with 7 bases between them. CDR3 bases: TGTGCCAGTAGATATGGGACTGAAGCTTTCTTT. Its protein is CASRYGTEAFF.

The J gene is TRBJ2-2, the V gene TRBV30; 9 bases are a match to TRBD2. This CDR3 region has 16 residues. Germline-derived CDR1 and CDR2 are GTSNPN and SVGIG (reference sequence). V shed 3 bases, J shed 4 bases, and the junction held 9 bases outside the gene matches. CDR3 region: CAWRATGTSLTGELFF. DNA for the CDR3: TGTGCCTGGAGGGCCACCGGGACTAGCCTCACCGGGGAGCTGTTTTTT.

The chain couples TRBV30 to TRBJ2-3, with unresolved D. The CDR3 sequence is 11 residues long. Germline CDR1 is GTSNPN and CDR2 is SVGIG (reference sequence). V lost 5 bases to trimming and J lost 5 bases, with 8 bases between them. CDR3 nucleotides: TGTGCCTGGTCCTTCCGAGATACGCAGTATTTT. Amino acids: CAWSFRDTQYF. Together with reference TRBV30 and TRBJ2-3, the CDR3 gives the full variable domain: SQTIHQWPATLVQPVGSPLSLECTVEGTSNPNLYWYRQAAGRGLQLLFYSVGIGQISSEVPQNLSASRPQDRQFILSSKKLLLSDSGFYLCAWSFRDTQYFGPGTRLTVL.

The CDR3 DNA sequence: TGTGCCAGCAGTTTGGCGGGGGAAAGCTCCTACAATGAGCAGTTCTTC. Translating gives CASSLAGESSYNEQFF. This chain links TRBV27 with TRBJ2-1; 7 bases fit TRBD2. The germline V gene has CDR1 MNHEY and CDR2 SMNVEV (reference sequence). With 3 bases clipped from V and 0 bases from J, the junction kept 5 bases outside the gene matches. This CDR3 spans 16 amino acids.

V is TRBV28 and J is TRBJ2-2; weak D call: TRBD2 (7 bases). The germline V gene encodes CDR1 MDHEN and CDR2 SYDVKM. The length of the CDR3 is 14 residues. V lost 6 bases and J 5 bases, leaving 13 bases between the germline ends. The CDR3 loop is CASSPGGRTGELFF. In DNA form, the CDR3 reads TGTGCCAGCAGCCCCGGGGGGCGGACCGGGGAGCTGTTTTTT.

The chain combines TRBV30 with TRBJ1-5; 8 bases agree with TRBD1. This CDR3 is 13 amino acids long. V lost 7 bases, J lost 1 base, and 3 bases stayed unmatched. The germline gives CDR1 GTSNPN, CDR2 SVGIG (reference sequence). Here the CDR3 reads CAYDRGSNQPQHF. The CDR3 nucleotides are TGTGCCTACGACAGGGGAAGCAATCAGCCCCAGCATTTT.

The chain is built from TRBV5-1 and TRBJ2-4, with D maybe TRBD1 (6 bases). The ends were cut back, 7 bases at V and 7 bases at J, with 15 bases in the middle. Per germline, CDR1 SGHRS and CDR2 YFSETQ. This CDR3 has 13 amino acids. CDR3 sequence: CASGPLGANIQYF. The CDR3 DNA follows: TGCGCCAGCGGACCGTTGGGGGCCAACATTCAGTACTTC.